Following are 28 T cell receptor beta chains from one sample sequenced in a study of T-cell memory formation after mild COVID-19. TCRdb fed the 5' RACE reads into MiXCR, producing one record per CDR3 protein. The data hold approximately 240,000 distinct CDR3 sequences, with about a sixth observed a single time. Sample: PBMCs or a T cell subset sorted from them (not recorded which). The receptor source for this set is a man aged 18-30 years who had mild COVID-19 (a few samples of this study predate the infection). Cell type and time point are not known.

The chain links TRBV5-5 to TRBJ1-2; no clear D gene. This CDR3 comprises 15 residues. CDR1 SGHKS and CDR2 YYEKEE come from the germline V gene (reference sequence). V was shortened by 0 bases and J by 4 bases, with 13 bases between the two germline ends. DNA of the CDR3: TGTGCCAGCAGCTTGGCCGGAGGGAGCGGCTATGGCTACACCTTC. Translation gives CASSLAGGSGYGYTF.

The table lists this clonotype with a few counts. This sequence joins TRBV9 and TRBJ2-7, with TRBD1 matching 7 bases. This CDR3 is built from 15 residues. Germline trimming cut 1 base from V and 1 base from J; bases unmatched to any gene: 5. Germline V gene data show CDR1 as SGDLS and CDR2 as YYNGEE. The CDR3 loop reads CASSVTGARSYEQYF. DNA of the CDR3: TGTGCCAGCAGCGTAACAGGGGCCCGGTCCTACGAGCAGTACTTC. The full variable domain, completed using reference TRBV9 and TRBJ2-7, is DSGVTQTPKHLITATGQRVTLRCSPRSGDLSVYWYQQSLDQGLQFLIQYYNGEERAKGNILERFSAQQFPDLHSELNLSSLELGDSALYFCASSVTGARSYEQYFGPGTRLTVT.

This rearrangement joins TRBV7-2 to TRBJ2-1, with 11 bases fitting TRBD2. The CDR3 totals 18 residues. Germline lookup yields CDR1 SGHTA and CDR2 FQGNSA. Losses at the gene ends were 5 bases for V and 4 bases for J; bases not matched to a gene: 13. The DNA for the CDR3 is TGTGCCAGCAGCCCCCCCCGGCTAGCGGGGGGCCGGTACAATGAGCAGTTCTTC. It encodes CASSPPRLAGGRYNEQFF.

The chain employs TRBV20-1 and TRBJ1-1, with 7 bases aligning to TRBD1. The germline V gene encodes CDR1 DFQATT and CDR2 SNEGSKA (reference sequence). V shed 4 bases and J 1 base; nucleotides not matched to a gene: 6. This CDR3 is 14 amino acids long. The CDR3 protein is CSATLQGTNTEAFF. CDR3 coding DNA: TGCAGTGCTACATTACAGGGGACGAACACTGAAGCTTTCTTT.

This clonotype was counted a few times. V is TRBV5-1 and J is TRBJ1-2; D is possibly TRBD1 (5 bases). Trimming removed 4 bases from V and 3 bases from J, with 16 bases in between. The germline V gene encodes CDR1 SGHRS and CDR2 YFSETQ. The CDR3 extends over 15 amino acids. CDR3 sequence reads: CASSLDSQAHYGYTF. DNA for the CDR3: TGCGCCAGCAGCCTGGATTCACAGGCCCACTATGGCTACACCTTC.

This clonotype was picked up a small number of times. V and J are TRBV6-2 or TRBV6-3 and TRBJ1-2; D remains ambiguous. The CDR3 contains 13 residues. The V end lost 2 bases, the J end lost 3 bases, and 7 bases lay between the germline ends. Germline CDR1 MNHEY, CDR2 SVGEGT. The CDR3, as DNA: TGTGCCAGCAGTTACGGGCCATACTATGGCTACACCTTC. Amino acid sequence: CASSYGPYYGYTF.

This clonotype appeared a few times. This sequence joins TRBV20-1 and TRBJ1-1; TRBD1 matches at 10 bases. Germline lookup yields CDR1 DFQATT and CDR2 SNEGSKA (reference sequence). The V segment lost 6 bases and the J segment 3 bases; nucleotides outside the gene matches: 10. The CDR3 contains 15 residues. The CDR3, as DNA: TGCAGTGCCCGGGGACAGGGGAGTGTGGACACTGAAGCTTTCTTT. Protein: CSARGQGSVDTEAFF.

Many counts were recorded for this clonotype. V and J are TRBV27 and TRBJ2-1; TRBD1 might be the D (5 bases). Germline V gives CDR1 MNHEY, CDR2 SMNVEV (reference sequence). Trimming removed 3 bases from V and 2 bases from J, with 8 bases in between. The CDR3 extends over 14 amino acids. The CDR3 coding sequence is TGTGCCAGCAGTTTGGGGCGACCCTACAATGAGCAGTTCTTC. This sequence encodes CASSLGRPYNEQFF.

This chain uses TRBV5-1 with TRBJ2-7; 7 bases are shared with TRBD1. V dropped 4 bases and J dropped 0; count of bases not matched to a gene: 4. CDR3 length: 14 amino acids. The V gene's germline CDR1 is SGHRS and CDR2 YFSETQ. CDR3 nucleotide sequence: TGCGCCAGCAGCAAAACAGGGGTCTCCTACGAGCAGTACTTC. Its translation is CASSKTGVSYEQYF.

This clonotype has ten or more counts. CDR3 bases: TGTGCCAGCAGCCGAGGTTACCAAGAGACCCAGTACTTC. This gives the protein CASSRGYQETQYF. The chain has TRBV7-2 and TRBJ2-5; D gene uncertain. V dropped 5 bases and J dropped 0 bases, with 7 bases sitting between them. CDR3 size: 13 residues. CDR1 is SGHTA, CDR2 FQGNSA, per germline.

The rearrangement links TRBV4-2 to TRBJ2-3; 7 bases are shared with TRBD2. The CDR3 length is 14 residues. The germline gives CDR1 LGHNA, CDR2 YNFKEQ. V lost 1 base to trimming and J lost 4 bases; unmatched junction nucleotides: 2. Here the CDR3 DNA reads TGTGCCAGCAGCCAAGTGGGGGGGGCAGATACGCAGTATTTT. It encodes CASSQVGGADTQYF.

CDR3 sequence (DNA): TGCGCCAGCAGCTTGGCCCCACAGAACTATGGCTACACCTTC. Translation gives CASSLAPQNYGYTF. The gene calls are TRBV5-1 and TRBJ1-2, with D unresolved. Trimming took 0 bases from V and 2 from J, leaving 8 bases between them. Germline-derived CDR1 and CDR2 are SGHRS and YFSETQ. This CDR3 comprises 14 residues.

This clonotype was recorded many times. This chain connects TRBV4-2 to TRBJ1-1; 7 nucleotides line up with TRBD1. The CDR3 length is 17 residues. V gave up 2 bases and J gave up 12 bases; unmatched junction bases: 21. From germline, CDR1 is LGHNA and CDR2 YNFKEQ. The CDR3 nucleotides read TGTGCCAGCAGCCAAATCCTGGGACCCAGGGGGTCGGAGGTAACTTTCTTT. Amino acids: CASSQILGPRGSEVTFF.

Only a few counts were recorded for this clonotype. The rearrangement uses TRBV7-2 and TRBJ1-4, with unresolved D. V was pared by 4 bases and J by 5 bases, with 5 bases between. This CDR3 contains 12 residues. Germline loops: CDR1 SGHTA, CDR2 FQGNSA. CDR3 in DNA: TGTGCCAGCAGCTCCCCAAATGAAAAACTGTTTTTT. It encodes CASSSPNEKLFF.

The chain couples TRBV25-1 to TRBJ2-4, with 7 bases matching TRBD1. Germline CDR1 is MGHDK and CDR2 is SYGVNS. This CDR3 has 15 amino acids. Germline trimming cut 2 bases from V and 6 bases from J; bases unmatched to any gene: 7. The CDR3 loop is CASSEPGTVGNIQYF. The CDR3 DNA follows: TGTGCCAGCAGTGAACCCGGGACAGTCGGAAACATTCAGTACTTC.

This rearrangement joins TRBV6-2 or TRBV6-3 to TRBJ1-2; TRBD1 is a possible D gene (5 bases). This CDR3 is built from 11 residues. Between the trimmed V and J ends, which lost 5 bases and 8 bases, there was a span of 9 bases. The V gene's germline CDR1 is MNHEY and CDR2 SVGEGT. The CDR3 region is CASSIRGGYTF. CDR3 coding DNA: TGTGCCAGCAGTATACGGGGGGGCTACACCTTC.

This clonotype has only a few counts. The CDR3 here is CASSQGAAGDIQYF. CDR3 nucleotide sequence: TGTGCCAGCAGCCAAGGGGCAGCGGGAGACATTCAGTACTTC. The V call is TRBV4-2, the J call TRBJ2-4, with TRBD2 identical over 8 bases. Per the germline V gene, CDR1 is LGHNA and CDR2 is YNFKEQ. With V trimmed by 1 base and J by 8 bases, 4 bases remained unmatched. The CDR3 totals 14 residues.

This chain links TRBV10-3 with TRBJ2-2; D gene uncertain. CDR1 is ENHRY and CDR2 is SYGVKD in the germline V gene. V lost 2 bases and J 4 bases, leaving 8 bases between the germline ends. The CDR3 has 14 residues. DNA of the CDR3: TGTGCCATCAGTGAGACGGAGATCACCGGGGAGCTGTTTTTT. Translation: CAISETEITGELFF.

V is TRBV7-9 and J is TRBJ2-3; no reliable D call. CDR1 and CDR2 from the germline V gene are SEHNR and FQNEAQ (reference sequence). Deletions cut 5 bases from V and 0 bases from J, with 12 bases between. The CDR3 runs 15 residues. The CDR3 loop is CASSPKLVSTDTQYF. The CDR3 nucleotides are TGTGCCAGCAGCCCGAAGTTAGTAAGCACAGATACGCAGTATTTT.

This clonotype occurred many times. The gene calls are TRBV5-1 and TRBJ2-5; TRBD1 is a possible D gene (6 bases). Germline CDR1 SGHRS, CDR2 YFSETQ. Trimming cost V 4 bases and J 0 bases, with 10 bases left between them. The CDR3 spans 14 residues. Written as DNA, the CDR3 is TGCGCCAGCAGCCCACAGGGTAACCAAGAGACCCAGTACTTC. Its protein product is CASSPQGNQETQYF.

The table lists this clonotype with a few counts. This rearrangement joins TRBV20-1 to TRBJ2-3; D ambiguous. In germline, CDR1 is DFQATT, CDR2 SNEGSKA (reference sequence). There are 15 residues in the CDR3. V was pared by 0 bases and J by 2 bases, with 12 bases between. CDR3 region: CSARDRTEVTDTQYF. CDR3 DNA: TGCAGTGCTAGAGATCGGACCGAAGTCACAGATACGCAGTATTTT.

This clonotype occurred once. This chain joins TRBV27 and TRBJ1-2, with 9 bases identical to TRBD1. V dropped 5 bases and J dropped 11; count of bases not matched to a gene: 9. Germline V gene lookup returns CDR1 MNHEY and CDR2 SMNVEV (reference sequence). This CDR3 has 13 amino acids. The CDR3, as DNA: TGTGCCAGCAGTGGACGGACAGGGGAAGGGTACACCTTC. Translating gives CASSGRTGEGYTF.

The chain links TRBV7-2 to TRBJ2-2; D is ambiguous. V lost 3 bases and J 0 bases, leaving 8 bases between the germline ends. The CDR3 is made up of 15 amino acids. CDR1 and CDR2 from the germline V gene are SGHTA and FQGNSA. CDR3 coding DNA: TGTGCCAGCAGCTTTCAGGCCTCGAACACCGGGGAGCTGTTTTTT. Translating gives CASSFQASNTGELFF. Variable domain in full (rest from reference TRBV7-2 and TRBJ2-2): GAGVSQSPSNKVTEKGKDVELRCDPISGHTALYWYRQSLGQGLEFLIYFQGNSAPDKSGLPSDRFSAERTGGSVSTLTIQRTQQEDSAVYLCASSFQASNTGELFFGEGSRLTVL.

This clonotype was detected only a few times. The rearrangement joins TRBV7-2 to TRBJ2-3; unclear D gene. The V gene's germline CDR1 is SGHTA and CDR2 FQGNSA. The CDR3 runs 14 residues. V lost 2 bases, J lost 6 bases, and 12 bases lay in between. In DNA form, the CDR3 reads TGTGCCAGCAGCTTAAGCCTAGTGGGTGATACGCAGTATTTT. Amino acid sequence: CASSLSLVGDTQYF.

This clonotype has a handful of counts. The J gene is TRBJ2-1, the V gene TRBV5-1, with D possibly being TRBD2 (5 bases). Looked up from germline, CDR1 is SGHRS and CDR2 is YFSETQ. This CDR3 region has 17 residues. The germline V and J ends were trimmed by 1 base and 1 base, with 15 bases remaining between them. This CDR3 is CASSLSGRARSYNEQFF. The CDR3 nucleotides are TGCGCCAGCAGCTTGAGTGGGCGGGCTAGGTCCTACAATGAGCAGTTCTTC.

The rearrangement joins TRBV5-1 to TRBJ2-1; perhaps TRBD2 as D (6 bases). Trimming removed 6 bases from V and 9 bases from J, with 16 bases in between. This CDR3 comprises 13 residues. Germline CDR1 reads SGHRS; CDR2 reads YFSETQ. The CDR3 spells CASTPGGAGEQFF. The CDR3 nucleotides read TGCGCCAGCACTCCCGGCGGGGCCGGTGAGCAGTTCTTC.

This sequence joins TRBV15 and TRBJ2-6, with a possible D match to TRBD2 (5 bases). From germline, CDR1 is LNHNV and CDR2 YYDKDF (reference sequence). V dropped 5 bases and J dropped 0 bases, with 14 bases sitting between them. This CDR3 region has 17 residues. CDR3 sequence (DNA): TGTGCCACCAGCCCACCTTTGGCGGGCTCTGGGGCCAACGTCCTGACTTTC. Encoded protein: CATSPPLAGSGANVLTF.

This clonotype was recorded a few times. The chain's CDR3 is CSVDGAAQETQYF. CDR3 DNA sequence: TGCAGCGTTGACGGGGCAGCGCAAGAGACCCAGTACTTC. The chain couples TRBV29-1 to TRBJ2-5, with D perhaps assigned TRBD1 or TRBD2 (5 bases each). Trimming removed 3 bases at V and 2 bases at J, with 10 bases between. The CDR3 length is 13 residues. The germline CDR1 and CDR2 sequences are SQVTM and ANQGSEA.